These 16 T cell receptor beta chains were all obtained from the same sample, sequenced in a study of blood T cell repertoires in COVID-19. The data were produced by immunoSEQ multiplex PCR, yet TCRdb's version contains in-frame clones alone and is incomplete. The sample holds over 55,000 clones; about 82% are singletons and the top ten take 23%. The sample taken for sequencing was peripheral blood. The receptors derive from a man in his forties or fifties with acute or convalescent COVID-19.

The chain uses TRBV7-6 and TRBJ1-2; TRBD1 aligns across 12 bases. Germline V gives CDR1 SGHVS, CDR2 FNYEAQ. The CDR3 runs 15 residues. The V segment lost 5 bases and the J segment 5 bases; nucleotides outside the gene matches: 6. The CDR3 protein is CASSQGTGGGYGYTF. The CDR3 DNA is TGTGCCAGCAGCCAAGGGACAGGGGGCGGTTATGGCTACACCTTC. Using reference TRBV7-6 and TRBJ1-2 for the parts outside the CDR3, the full variable domain is GAGVSQSPRYKVTKRGQDVALRCDPISGHVSLYWYRQALGQGPEFLTYFNYEAQQDKSGLPNDRFSAERPEGSISTLTIQRTEQRDSAMYRCASSQGTGGGYGYTFGSGTRLTVV.

The J gene is TRBJ1-4, the V gene TRBV12-2. TRBV12-2 is shown as a pseudogene. This CDR3 contains 17 residues. The CDR3 nucleotides read TGTGCAAGTCGCTTAAGAACTTCCGGGATAGAAAATGAAAAACTGTTTTTT. Amino acid sequence: CASRLRTSGIENEKLFF.

The V gene is TRBV25-1, the J gene TRBJ2-1; TRBD1 might be the D (6 bases). CDR3 size: 12 residues. Deletions cut 6 bases from V and 6 bases from J, with 9 bases between. Germline V gene sequence: CDR1 MGHDK, CDR2 SYGVNS. CDR3 bases: TGTGCCAGCAGGAACAGGGCCAATGAGCAGTTCTTC. Protein: CASRNRANEQFF.

This clone occurred once. This sequence joins TRBV14 and TRBJ2-2, with D possibly matching TRBD1 (6 bases). The CDR3 runs to 14 residues. Per germline, CDR1 SGHDN and CDR2 FVKESK. Trimming pared 4 bases from V and 3 bases from J, leaving 9 bases between. CDR3 protein: CASSPDRYTGELFF. The CDR3 DNA reads TGTGCCAGCAGCCCCGACAGGTACACCGGGGAGCTGTTTTTT.

This clone was found a few times. The V call is TRBV11-2, the J call TRBJ1-2; D call uncertain. Germline V lookup: CDR1 SGHAT, CDR2 FQNNGV. V lost 1 base and J lost 4, with 13 bases in between. The CDR3 has 15 amino acids. CDR3 nucleotide sequence: TGTGCCAGCAGCTTAGGGGCAGATGATCTCTATGGCTACACCTTC. It translates to CASSLGADDLYGYTF.

The chain is built from TRBV6-5 and TRBJ2-2, with D tentatively TRBD1 (5 bases). This CDR3 is built from 15 residues. Deletions cut 5 bases from V and 0 bases from J, with 10 bases between. Germline CDR1 reads MNHEY; CDR2 reads SVGAGI. CDR3 loop: CASSPGLPNTGELFF. The CDR3 bases are TGTGCCAGCAGTCCAGGGCTCCCGAACACCGGGGAGCTGTTTTTT.

The V call is TRBV12-5, the J call TRBJ1-5; D remains ambiguous. V was cut by 0 bases and J by 9 bases, with 9 bases left in between. The CDR3 spans 13 residues. From germline, CDR1 is LGHNT and CDR2 FRNRAP. CDR3 loop: CASGLVQFGPQHF. CDR3 nucleotide sequence: TGTGCTAGTGGTTTGGTCCAGTTTGGGCCCCAGCATTTT.

The gene calls are TRBV5-4 and TRBJ2-2, with a possible D match to TRBD2 (6 bases). V was trimmed by 0 bases and J by 6 bases, leaving 15 bases between them. Germline lookup yields CDR1 SGHNT and CDR2 YYREEE (reference sequence). This CDR3 has 16 amino acids. DNA of the CDR3: TGTGCCAGCAGCTTGGCTGGCGGGGATTTATCCGGGGAGCTGTTTTTT. Encoded protein: CASSLAGGDLSGELFF.

The chain recombines TRBV3-1 (or the pseudogene TRBV3-2) with TRBJ2-2, with unresolved D. The CDR3 runs 13 residues. Trimming removed 2 bases from V and 2 bases from J, with 3 bases in between. Germline CDR1 reads LGHDT; CDR2 reads YNNKEL (reference sequence). The CDR3, as DNA: TGTGCCAGCAGCCAAAGCAACACCGGGGAGCTGTTTTTT. Protein sequence: CASSQSNTGELFF.

The rearrangement links TRBV3-1 (or the pseudogene TRBV3-2) to TRBJ1-2; D not certain. V shed 4 bases and J shed 5 bases, with 14 bases lying between them. CDR3 length: 14 residues. CDR1 LGHDT and CDR2 YNNKEL come from the germline V gene (reference sequence). The CDR3 DNA is TGTGCCAGCAGCCCATTGCAGCGCCCTTATGGCTACACCTTC. As protein: CASSPLQRPYGYTF.

The rearrangement links TRBV30 to TRBJ1-2; D gene uncertain. From germline, CDR1 is GTSNPN and CDR2 SVGIG (reference sequence). V dropped 1 base and J dropped 6 bases, with 6 bases sitting between them. The CDR3 consists of 11 residues. The CDR3 protein is CAWSGHDGYTF. The CDR3 DNA sequence: TGTGCCTGGAGTGGACACGATGGCTACACCTTC.

The rearrangement links TRBV19 to TRBJ2-3; TRBD2 aligns across 14 bases. Germline CDR1 and CDR2: LNHDA and SQIVND (reference sequence). After removal of 5 bases from V and 11 bases from J, the junction contained 15 bases not matched to a gene. The CDR3 length is 17 residues. CDR3 in DNA: TGTGCCAGTAGTCCCCGACTAGCGGGGGGGCTTGGCCTTGGGCAGTATTTT. This translates into CASSPRLAGGLGLGQYF.

The chain uses TRBV4-1 and TRBJ2-5; D may be TRBD2 (6 bases). The V gene's germline CDR1 is MGHRA and CDR2 YSYEKL. This CDR3 spans 13 amino acids. The germline V and J ends were trimmed by 3 bases and 3 bases, with 8 bases remaining between them. CDR3: CASSQWREETQYF. The CDR3 DNA sequence: TGCGCCAGCAGCCAGTGGAGGGAAGAGACCCAGTACTTC.

The gene calls are TRBV18 and TRBJ2-3; TRBD1 agrees at 10 bases. V shed 5 bases, J shed 2 bases, and the junction held 4 bases outside the gene matches. This CDR3 has 15 residues. Germline-derived CDR1 and CDR2 are KGHSH and LQKENI. CDR3 region: CASSGTGDHTDTQYF. DNA for the CDR3: TGTGCCAGCTCAGGGACAGGGGATCACACAGATACGCAGTATTTT. Full variable domain (rest looked up from reference TRBV18 and TRBJ2-3): NAGVMQNPRHLVRRRGQEARLRCSPMKGHSHVYWYRQLPEEGLKFMVYLQKENIIDESGMPKERFSAEFPKEGPSILRIQQVVRGDSAAYFCASSGTGDHTDTQYFGPGTRLTVL.

This chain links TRBV3-1 (or the pseudogene TRBV3-2) with TRBJ2-5; the match to TRBD2 covers 9 bases. This CDR3 contains 15 residues. CDR1 LGHDT and CDR2 YNNKEL come from the germline V gene (reference sequence). Trimming at V came to 3 bases and at J to 5 bases, leaving 7 bases not matched to a gene. The DNA for the CDR3 is TGTGCCAGCAGCCACGCGACTAGCGGTGGGGAGACCCAGTACTTC. It specifies CASSHATSGGETQYF.

The chain carries TRBV5-1 and TRBJ2-3; the D is unclear. V was pared by 0 bases and J by 2 bases, with 7 bases between. The germline gives CDR1 SGHRS, CDR2 YFSETQ. The length of the CDR3 is 14 residues. CDR3 loop: CASSLEWPTDTQYF. The CDR3 bases are TGCGCCAGCAGCTTGGAATGGCCCACAGATACGCAGTATTTT.